The sequence of this T cell receptor (beta chain) was determined in a study of cytomegalovirus exposure and HLA in healthy donors. General study points: Analysis performed later found roughly 18,000 TCR beta sequences associated with HLA alleles at 0.05 false discovery rate. The study had only CMV serostatus as immune exposure information.

Note on this clone: Its antigen is unidentified.

13 Jbeta primers and 60 Vbeta primers were used for the PCR. The protocol was immunoSEQ multiplex PCR, while the TCRdb copy is restricted to in-frame clones and leaves out a portion. Listed are more than 100,000 clones; approximately 3.7% falls within the top ten. The CDR3 length is 16 residues. Trimming took 1 base from V and 7 from J; bases not matched to a gene: 11. Per germline, CDR1 SNHLY and CDR2 FYNNEI. Sequencing used PBMCs. This TCR was recovered from a man between 35 and 55 years old in good health and CMV-seronegative. The rearrangement uses TRBV2 and TRBJ2-5; 8 positions match TRBD2. The CDR3 nucleotides read TGTGCCAGCAGTGAAGATCGGATTAGCGGGACGGGGACCCAGTACTTC. Protein product: CASSEDRISGTGTQYF.